The next 13 T cell receptor beta chains were all read from a single sample in a study of blood T cell repertoires in COVID-19. Assay: immunoSEQ multiplex PCR; the TCRdb copy retains only in-frame clones and omits some. The data contain about 120,000 clones, over 75% of them singletons. What was sequenced was peripheral blood. The source of these receptors is a human donor with active COVID-19. The donor label of this sample is uncertain.

The chain links TRBV11-3 to TRBJ2-3; 7 nucleotides align to TRBD1. This CDR3 region has 14 residues. Germline V lookup: CDR1 SGHNT, CDR2 YENEEA. The junction had 0 bases not matched to a gene; V was cut back by 2 bases and J by 1 base. The CDR3 loop reads CASSLTGGTDTQYF. DNA for the CDR3: TGTGCCAGCAGCTTAACAGGGGGCACAGATACGCAGTATTTT.

The J gene is TRBJ2-1, the V gene TRBV18, with TRBD1 identical over 9 bases. Trimming at V came to 2 bases and at J to 10 bases, leaving 6 bases not matched to a gene. CDR1 is KGHSH and CDR2 is LQKENI in the germline V gene. This CDR3 has 14 residues. The CDR3 DNA reads TGTGCCAGCTCACCAGGGACAGGGCTGAGGGAGCAGTTCTTC. It translates to CASSPGTGLREQFF. Together with reference TRBV18 and TRBJ2-1, the CDR3 gives the full variable domain: NAGVMQNPRHLVRRRGQEARLRCSPMKGHSHVYWYRQLPEEGLKFMVYLQKENIIDESGMPKERFSAEFPKEGPSILRIQQVVRGDSAAYFCASSPGTGLREQFFGPGTRLTVL.

This clone came up once. The chain joins TRBV4-1 to TRBJ2-3; TRBD2 agrees at 9 bases. CDR1 MGHRA and CDR2 YSYEKL come from the germline V gene. This CDR3 is built from 19 residues. V dropped 0 bases and J dropped 4; count of bases not matched to a gene: 14. The CDR3 DNA follows: TGCGCCAGCAGCCAAGAGGACCCCAAGGTTAGCGGGAGCCCAGATACGCAGTATTTT. It is translated as CASSQEDPKVSGSPDTQYF.

V gene TRBV5-1 combines with J gene TRBJ1-2; 10 bases are shared with TRBD1. V lost 0 bases and J lost 4; bases outside the gene matches: 0. The germline CDR1 and CDR2 sequences are SGHRS and YFSETQ. CDR3 length: 14 residues. CDR3 DNA sequence: TGCGCCAGCAGCTTGGGACAGGGGGCCTATGGCTACACCTTC. As protein: CASSLGQGAYGYTF.

The rearrangement joins TRBV4-1 to TRBJ1-2, with TRBD1 as a possible D gene (6 bases). CDR3 size: 14 residues. CDR1 and CDR2 (germline): MGHRA, YSYEKL. V lost 1 base and J 8 bases, leaving 14 bases between the germline ends. CDR3 DNA sequence: TGCGCCAGCAGCCAAGGGCAGGGGATAATGGGCTACACCTTC. Translated, it gives CASSQGQGIMGYTF.

The chain has TRBV9 and TRBJ2-7; weak D call: TRBD1 (6 bases). The germline V gene encodes CDR1 SGDLS and CDR2 YYNGEE. The length of the CDR3 is 14 residues. Trimming left V 0 bases short and J 5 bases short, with 12 bases between. The DNA of the CDR3 is TGTGCCAGCAGCGTAGTACCACAGGGAAACGAGCAGTACTTC. Translated: CASSVVPQGNEQYF.

This clone has just one count. V gene TRBV18 combines with J gene TRBJ1-1; TRBD1 matches at 8 bases. The germline V gene has CDR1 KGHSH and CDR2 LQKENI. The trim removed 2 bases at V and 0 bases at J, leaving 2 bases unmatched. The CDR3 extends over 15 amino acids. CDR3 sequence: CASSPGQGMNTEAFF. The CDR3 bases are TGTGCCAGCTCACCAGGACAGGGAATGAACACTGAAGCTTTCTTT.

The rearrangement joins TRBV29-1 to TRBJ2-3; the D gene is possibly TRBD1 (6 bases). CDR1 SQVTM and CDR2 ANQGSEA come from the germline V gene. Trimming shortened V by 2 bases and J by 4 bases, and 16 bases separated the two germline ends. CDR3 size: 15 residues. CDR3 protein: CSVEKGRGSSDTQYF. The CDR3 nucleotides are TGCAGCGTTGAAAAGGGCAGGGGTTCATCAGATACGCAGTATTTT.

Here the CDR3 reads CASSQDFDTYTEAFF. Here the CDR3 DNA reads TGCGCCAGCAGCCAAGATTTCGACACCTACACTGAAGCTTTCTTT. The rearrangement links TRBV4-3 to TRBJ1-1; no clear D gene. V lost 0 bases and J 3 bases, leaving 11 bases between the germline ends. The germline V gene encodes CDR1 LGHNA and CDR2 YSLEER. There are 15 residues in the CDR3.

The sample holds a few counts of this clone. The V call is TRBV5-1, the J call TRBJ2-7; 9 bases line up with TRBD2. The V gene end was trimmed by 5 bases and the J gene end by 2 bases; junction bases not matched to a gene: 5. From germline, CDR1 is SGHRS and CDR2 YFSETQ. The CDR3 is 14 residues long. The CDR3 DNA reads as TGCGCCAGCAGACGGACTAGCGAGGCCTACGAGCAGTACTTC. Its translation is CASRRTSEAYEQYF.

About this clone itself: The junction and the germline gene differ at one end; a read error may be behind it. This chain joins TRBV27 and TRBJ1-2; D not resolved. The CDR3 spans 15 residues. Germline V gene sequence: CDR1 MNHEY, CDR2 SMNVEV (reference sequence). The CDR3, as DNA: TGTGCCAGCCGTTTCTTGGTCGGCGGGGAAACTGGCTACACCTTC. Translated, it gives CASRFLVGGETGYTF.

This clone has a handful of counts. This chain joins TRBV2 and TRBJ1-5; D is undetermined. The CDR3 covers 15 residues. V gave up 2 bases and J gave up 5 bases, with 13 bases separating them. The germline V gene encodes CDR1 SNHLY and CDR2 FYNNEI. CDR3 in DNA: TGTGCCAGCAGTGAACGGTGGACTGCTGATCAGCCCCAGCATTTT. Protein: CASSERWTADQPQHF.

The chain recombines TRBV7-6 with TRBJ2-7; TRBD2 matches 7 bases. Germline-derived CDR1 and CDR2 are SGHVS and FNYEAQ. CDR3 size: 15 residues. Unmatched junction bases numbered 8, after V lost 0 bases and J lost 6 bases. CDR3 sequence (DNA): TGTGCCAGCAGCTTAGCGGGGGGGGTTGCGCTCGAGCAGTACTTC. Translating gives CASSLAGGVALEQYF.